This T cell receptor (beta chain) appears in the sequencing data of a study of cytomegalovirus exposure and HLA in healthy donors. The germline V gene encodes CDR1 MRHNA and CDR2 SNTAGT. This CDR3 spans 16 amino acids. V lost 6 bases to trimming and J lost 3 bases; unmatched junction nucleotides: 10. The study ran its PCR with 60 Vbeta and 13 Jbeta primers. As handled by the study authors: As a later analysis found, there were tens of millions of unique TCR beta chains, of which around 9.9 million were shared. Clones were read by immunoSEQ multiplex PCR, and TCRdb kept only the in-frame ones, dropping some. V, J and clone size are those of that table, while D and trimming were read from the DNA. The table records 150,000 to 200,000 clones, 75% to 90% of them present only once.

Sequencing was done on a sample of PBMCs. This TCR was recovered from a man aged 50-59 years in good health and CMV-seropositive. The chain couples TRBV6-4 to TRBJ2-3, with 9 bases fitting TRBD2. In DNA form, the CDR3 reads TGTGCCAGCAGCGAGACTAGCGGCGACACTACAGATACGCAGTATTTT. As protein: CASSETSGDTTDTQYF.